The next 20 T cell receptor beta chains were all read from a single sample in a study of T cell responses to AZD1222 COVID-19 vaccine. Here immunoSEQ multiplex PCR was the method, and the copy in TCRdb shows in-frame clones only, minus some. The sample shows over 100,000 clones, 90% of them seen only once. Specimen: peripheral blood, collected on day 0 of AZD1222 vaccination. These receptors were taken from an adult in good health.

V is TRBV2 and J is TRBJ2-1; TRBD2 matches at 12 bases. The germline gives CDR1 SNHLY, CDR2 FYNNEI. CDR3 length: 15 amino acids. V shed 1 base, J shed 8 bases, and the junction held 3 bases outside the gene matches. The CDR3 DNA sequence: TGTGCCAGCAGTGAAGGTCTAGCGGGAGGGGATGAGCAGTTCTTC. Translated, it gives CASSEGLAGGDEQFF.

The gene calls are TRBV5-1 and TRBJ2-1; D is ambiguous. Deletions cut 5 bases from V and 9 bases from J, with 12 bases between. This CDR3 has 12 residues. Germline CDR1 reads SGHRS; CDR2 reads YFSETQ. The CDR3 is CASRAPPGEQFF. For the CDR3, the DNA is TGCGCCAGCAGGGCCCCACCAGGTGAGCAGTTCTTC.

The V and J genes are TRBV18 and TRBJ1-2, with D unclear. V dropped 6 bases and J dropped 14 bases, with 16 bases sitting between them. The germline V gene has CDR1 KGHSH and CDR2 LQKENI. CDR3 length: 11 residues. The CDR3 DNA sequence: TGTGCCAGCTCTCCCAAGGAGGGCTTTACCTTC. Encoded protein: CASSPKEGFTF.

The DNA of the CDR3 is TGTGCCAGCAGTTTTGACTATGGCTACACCTTC. It is translated as CASSFDYGYTF. V is TRBV28 and J is TRBJ1-2, with D uncertain. CDR1 is MDHEN and CDR2 is SYDVKM in the germline V gene. The CDR3 is 11 residues long. V lost 3 bases, J lost 3 bases, and 2 bases lay in between.

The chain employs TRBV9 and TRBJ2-3; 8 nucleotides match TRBD2. CDR1 and CDR2 from the germline V gene are SGDLS and YYNGEE. This CDR3 contains 17 residues. The trim removed 0 bases at V and 0 bases at J, leaving 6 bases unmatched. The CDR3 nucleotides are TGTGCCAGCAGCGTAGGTAGCGGGGCTCTTAGCACAGATACGCAGTATTTT. It specifies CASSVGSGALSTDTQYF.

The chain uses TRBV5-5 and TRBJ2-7; D call uncertain. V lost 0 bases and J lost 0, with 10 bases in between. Germline lookup yields CDR1 SGHKS and CDR2 YYEKEE (reference sequence). The CDR3 runs to 15 residues. The CDR3 nucleotides are TGTGCCAGCAGCTTGGCCCTGATCCGCTCCTACGAGCAGTACTTC. It is translated as CASSLALIRSYEQYF.

The genes are TRBV6-5 and TRBJ2-3; TRBD2 matches at 7 bases. The J segment lost 0 bases and the V segment lost 7 bases, leaving 1 base of the junction unmatched. Germline CDR1 is MNHEY and CDR2 is SVGAGI. CDR3 size: 13 residues. The DNA of the CDR3 is TGTGCCAGCAAAGCGGGGAGCACAGATACGCAGTATTTT. The encoded protein is CASKAGSTDTQYF.

As DNA, the CDR3 is TGTGCCAGCTCACCGGGAGGGACCACAAACACCGGGGAGCTGTTTTTT. This translates into CASSPGGTTNTGELFF. The rearrangement joins TRBV18 to TRBJ2-2; 7 bases match TRBD2. Germline values: CDR1 KGHSH, CDR2 LQKENI. With 3 bases clipped from V and 2 bases from J, the junction kept 6 bases outside the gene matches. CDR3 length equals 16 residues.

The CDR3 DNA reads as TGTGCCAGCAGTGAAAGGCAATTAGCGGGGGCCCTATACAATGAGCAGTTCTTC. Its translation is CASSERQLAGALYNEQFF. The chain uses TRBV6-1 and TRBJ2-1; 9 nucleotides agree with TRBD2. The CDR3 runs to 18 residues. J gave up 4 bases and V 2 bases, and 12 bases lay outside the gene matches. From germline, CDR1 is MNHNS and CDR2 SASEGT.

The rearrangement links TRBV4-3 to TRBJ2-1; 9 bases map to TRBD1. The V gene's germline CDR1 is LGHNA and CDR2 YSLEER. Trimming took 4 bases from V and 7 from J; bases not matched to a gene: 8. The CDR3 totals 15 residues. For the CDR3, the DNA is TGCGCCAGCAGCCCCGGGCCGGGACAGGGAAATGAGCAGTTCTTC. This encodes CASSPGPGQGNEQFF.

There are a few counts of this clone. The chain links TRBV6-2 or TRBV6-3 to TRBJ1-1; D gene ambiguous. Between the trimmed V and J ends, which lost 0 bases and 1 base, there was a span of 6 bases. This CDR3 contains 14 residues. The V gene's germline CDR1 is MNHEY and CDR2 SVGEGT. The CDR3 spells CASSYSPPNTEAFF. In DNA form, the CDR3 reads TGTGCCAGCAGTTACTCGCCACCGAACACTGAAGCTTTCTTT.

This clone came up once. The rearrangement joins TRBV7-3 to TRBJ2-1, with D perhaps matching TRBD1 or TRBD2 (5 bases each). The CDR3 runs to 15 residues. Germline V CDR1 and CDR2: SGHTA, FQGTGA. With 5 bases removed from V and 4 bases from J, the gap between germline ends came to 15 bases. Here the CDR3 DNA reads TGTGCCAGCAGCACCTGGGGGAGTGAGTACAATGAGCAGTTCTTC. Amino acid sequence: CASSTWGSEYNEQFF.

V usage is TRBV7-2 and J usage is TRBJ1-5; 12 bases are a match to TRBD1. The CDR3 consists of 18 residues. Germline-derived CDR1 and CDR2 are SGHTA and FQGNSA. Germline trimming cut 5 bases from V and 0 bases from J; bases unmatched to any gene: 8. DNA for the CDR3: TGTGCCAGCAGCCCTGGGACAGGGGGCCTTTATAGCAATCAGCCCCAGCATTTT. Its protein product is CASSPGTGGLYSNQPQHF.

This chain uses TRBV2 with TRBJ1-3; TRBD1 matches 9 bases. Germline CDR1 reads SNHLY; CDR2 reads FYNNEI. V was clipped by 6 bases and J by 3 bases; unmatched bases: 3. The CDR3 runs to 14 residues. The CDR3 region is CASRDRGSGNTIYF. The DNA for the CDR3 is TGTGCCAGCAGAGACAGGGGGAGTGGAAACACCATATATTTT.

The CDR3 nucleotides are TGTGCCAGCAGTTACTTCGGCGGGAGCTCCTACAATGAGCAGTTCTTC. Translating it yields CASSYFGGSSYNEQFF. This chain connects TRBV6-5 to TRBJ2-1; 7 bases are a match to TRBD2. V lost 1 base to trimming and J lost 0 bases; unmatched junction nucleotides: 3. This CDR3 comprises 16 residues. Germline assignment: CDR1 MNHEY and CDR2 SVGAGI.

This sequence joins TRBV9 and TRBJ1-1; D is ambiguous. The germline CDR1 and CDR2 sequences are SGDLS and YYNGEE. This CDR3 is 13 amino acids long. Trimming took 0 bases from V and 5 from J, leaving 8 bases between them. DNA for the CDR3: TGTGCCAGCAGCGTAGAGGGTATAACTGAAGCTTTCTTT. Translating gives CASSVEGITEAFF.

The chain combines TRBV21-1 with TRBJ2-3; no DNA check was done on the table's D call, TRBD2. TRBV21-1 counts as a pseudogene. The CDR3 spans 15 residues. The CDR3 sequence is CASSKGGDSTDTQYF. The CDR3 DNA reads as TGTGCCAGCAGCAAAGGCGGGGATAGCACAGATACGCAGTATTTT.

The V gene is TRBV6-6, the J gene TRBJ2-1; 8 nucleotides match TRBD2. V lost 6 bases to trimming and J lost 2 bases; unmatched junction nucleotides: 6. The CDR3 spans 15 residues. The germline V gene has CDR1 MNHNY and CDR2 SVGAGI (reference sequence). DNA for the CDR3: TGTGCCAGCAGCCCGGGACTAGGCACCTACAATGAGCAGTTCTTC. The encoded protein is CASSPGLGTYNEQFF.

The V and J genes are TRBV6-2 or TRBV6-3 and TRBJ2-1; either TRBD1 or TRBD2 may fit D (5 bases each). CDR1 and CDR2 (germline): MNHEY, SVGEGT. Trimming shortened V by 4 bases and J by 14 bases, and 21 bases separated the two germline ends. The CDR3 is 14 amino acids. DNA for the CDR3: TGTGCCAGCAGTTCGCCGGGACGCCGACAACGCGAGTTCTTC. It translates to CASSSPGRRQREFF.

For this clone: This same CDR3 is encoded by further DNA sequences in the sample. V usage is TRBV7-3 and J usage is TRBJ1-2, with D tentatively TRBD1 (6 bases). This CDR3 has 13 amino acids. V lost 0 bases to trimming and J lost 4 bases, with 6 bases between them. Germline V gene data show CDR1 as SGHTA and CDR2 as FQGTGA. Here the CDR3 reads CASSLTGGYGYTF. CDR3 sequence (DNA): TGTGCCAGCAGCTTAACAGGGGGCTATGGCTACACCTTC.